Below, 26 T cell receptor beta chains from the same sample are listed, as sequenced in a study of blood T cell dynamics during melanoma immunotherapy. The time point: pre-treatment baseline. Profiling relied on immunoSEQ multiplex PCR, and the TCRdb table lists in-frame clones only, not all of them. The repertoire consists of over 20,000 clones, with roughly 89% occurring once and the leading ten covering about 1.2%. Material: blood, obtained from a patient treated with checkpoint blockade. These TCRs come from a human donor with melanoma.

Here the CDR3 DNA reads TGTGCCAGCAGCGTAGGAATGTCGGGAGGGTCTTTTGAGCAGTTCTTC. Translation gives CASSVGMSGGSFEQFF. The V call is TRBV9, the J call TRBJ2-1, with TRBD2 matching 8 bases. This CDR3 comprises 16 residues. Germline lookup yields CDR1 SGDLS and CDR2 YYNGEE. The junction had 11 bases not matched to a gene; V was cut back by 0 bases and J by 9 bases.

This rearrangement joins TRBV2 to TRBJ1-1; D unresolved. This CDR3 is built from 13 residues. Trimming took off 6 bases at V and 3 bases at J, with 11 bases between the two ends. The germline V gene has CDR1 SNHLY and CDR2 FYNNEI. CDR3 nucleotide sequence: TGTGCCAGCAGGACGCCAACGGACACTGAAGCTTTCTTT. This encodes CASRTPTDTEAFF.

CDR3 residues: CASSTTGSGANVLTF. For the CDR3, the DNA is TGTGCCAGTAGTACCACAGGGTCTGGGGCCAACGTCCTGACTTTC. The rearrangement joins TRBV19 to TRBJ2-6, with a possible D match to TRBD1 (6 bases). The CDR3 loop spans 15 amino acids. Trimming pared 4 bases from V and 1 base from J, leaving 8 bases between. Germline V gene lookup returns CDR1 LNHDA and CDR2 SQIVND (reference sequence).

CDR3: CASGRTSGGGGEQYF. The CDR3 DNA follows: TGTGCTAGTGGTAGGACTAGCGGGGGGGGCGGCGAGCAGTACTTC. J is TRBJ2-7 and V is TRBV12-5, with 15 bases aligning to TRBD2. The CDR3 is made up of 15 amino acids. The germline gives CDR1 LGHNT, CDR2 FRNRAP. With V trimmed by 5 bases and J by 6 bases, 5 bases remained unmatched.

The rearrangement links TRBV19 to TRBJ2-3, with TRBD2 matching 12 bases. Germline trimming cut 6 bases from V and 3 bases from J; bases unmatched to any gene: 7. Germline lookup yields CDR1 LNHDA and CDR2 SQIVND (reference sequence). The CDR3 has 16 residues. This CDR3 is CASSKTSGSRTDTQYF. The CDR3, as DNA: TGTGCCAGTAGCAAGACTAGCGGGAGTAGGACAGATACGCAGTATTTT. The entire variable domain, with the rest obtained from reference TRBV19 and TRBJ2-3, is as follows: DGGITQSPKYLFRKEGQNVTLSCEQNLNHDAMYWYRQDPGQGLRLIYYSQIVNDFQKGDIAEGYSVSREKKESFPLTVTSAQKNPTAFYLCASSKTSGSRTDTQYFGPGTRLTVL.

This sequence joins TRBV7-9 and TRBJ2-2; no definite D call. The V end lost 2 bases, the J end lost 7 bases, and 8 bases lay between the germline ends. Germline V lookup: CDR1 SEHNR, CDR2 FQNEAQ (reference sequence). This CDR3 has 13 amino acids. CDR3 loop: CASSLSWGGELFF. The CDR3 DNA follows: TGTGCCAGCAGCTTAAGCTGGGGCGGGGAGCTGTTTTTT.

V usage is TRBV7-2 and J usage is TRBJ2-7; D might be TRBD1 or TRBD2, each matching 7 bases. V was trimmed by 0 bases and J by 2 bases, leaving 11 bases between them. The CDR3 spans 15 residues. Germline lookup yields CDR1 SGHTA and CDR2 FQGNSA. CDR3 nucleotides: TGTGCCAGCAGCTTAGCGGGAGGGGGCCCCTACGAGCAGTACTTC. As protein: CASSLAGGGPYEQYF.

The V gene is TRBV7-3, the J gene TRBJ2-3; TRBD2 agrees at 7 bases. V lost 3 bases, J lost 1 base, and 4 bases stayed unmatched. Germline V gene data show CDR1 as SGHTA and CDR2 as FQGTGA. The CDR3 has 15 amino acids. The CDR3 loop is CASSLGGSGTDTQYF. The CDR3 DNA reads TGTGCCAGCAGCTTGGGCGGGAGCGGCACAGATACGCAGTATTTT.

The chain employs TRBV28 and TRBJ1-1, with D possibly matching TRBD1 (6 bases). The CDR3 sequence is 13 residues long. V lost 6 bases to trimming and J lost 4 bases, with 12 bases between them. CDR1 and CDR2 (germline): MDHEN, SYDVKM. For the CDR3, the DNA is TGTGCCAGCAGACCGGGGGCCATCACTGAAGCTTTCTTT. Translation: CASRPGAITEAFF.

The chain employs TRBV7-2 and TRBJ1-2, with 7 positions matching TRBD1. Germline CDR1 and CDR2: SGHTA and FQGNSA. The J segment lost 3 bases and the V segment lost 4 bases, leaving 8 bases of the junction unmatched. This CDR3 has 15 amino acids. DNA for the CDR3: TGTGCCAGCAGCTCACCCCGACAGGGATACTATGGCTACACCTTC. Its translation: CASSSPRQGYYGYTF.

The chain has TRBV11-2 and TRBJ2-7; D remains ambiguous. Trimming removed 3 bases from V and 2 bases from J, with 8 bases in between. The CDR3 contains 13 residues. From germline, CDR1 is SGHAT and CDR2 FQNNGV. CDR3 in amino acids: CASSFTDTYEQYF. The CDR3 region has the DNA TGTGCCAGCAGCTTTACAGACACCTACGAGCAGTACTTC.

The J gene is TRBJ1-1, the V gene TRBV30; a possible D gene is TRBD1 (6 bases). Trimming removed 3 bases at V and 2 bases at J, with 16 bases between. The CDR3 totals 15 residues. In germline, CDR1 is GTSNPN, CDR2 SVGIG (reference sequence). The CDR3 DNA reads TGTGCCTGGAGCCCGGTGACAGGATTAAACACTGAAGCTTTCTTT. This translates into CAWSPVTGLNTEAFF.

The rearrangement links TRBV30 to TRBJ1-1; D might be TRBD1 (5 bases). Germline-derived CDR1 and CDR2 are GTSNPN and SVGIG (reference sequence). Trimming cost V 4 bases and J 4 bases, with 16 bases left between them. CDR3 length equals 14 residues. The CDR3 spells CAWILHGGTTEAFF. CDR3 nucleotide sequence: TGTGCCTGGATACTGCATGGGGGGACCACTGAAGCTTTCTTT.

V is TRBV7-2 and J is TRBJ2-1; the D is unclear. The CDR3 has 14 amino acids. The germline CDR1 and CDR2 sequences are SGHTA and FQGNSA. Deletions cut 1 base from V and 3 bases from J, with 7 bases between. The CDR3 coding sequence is TGTGCCAGCAGCTTAGAGGTCCTCTACAATGAGCAGTTCTTC. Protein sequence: CASSLEVLYNEQFF. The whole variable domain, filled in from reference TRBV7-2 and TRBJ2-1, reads GAGVSQSPSNKVTEKGKDVELRCDPISGHTALYWYRQSLGQGLEFLIYFQGNSAPDKSGLPSDRFSAERTGGSVSTLTIQRTQQEDSAVYLCASSLEVLYNEQFFGPGTRLTVL.

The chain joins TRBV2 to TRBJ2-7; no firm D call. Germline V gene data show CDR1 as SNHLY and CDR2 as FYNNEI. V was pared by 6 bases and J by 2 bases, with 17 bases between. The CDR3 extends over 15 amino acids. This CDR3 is CASSPKGRGAYEQYF. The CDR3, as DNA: TGTGCCAGCAGCCCCAAGGGCCGCGGAGCCTACGAGCAGTACTTC.

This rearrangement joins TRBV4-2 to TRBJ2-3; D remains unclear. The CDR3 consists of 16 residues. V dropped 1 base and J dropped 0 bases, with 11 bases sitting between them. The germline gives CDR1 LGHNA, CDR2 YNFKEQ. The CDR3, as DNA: TGTGCCAGCAGCCAAGGGGTGGGTGGTAGCACAGATACGCAGTATTTT. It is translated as CASSQGVGGSTDTQYF.

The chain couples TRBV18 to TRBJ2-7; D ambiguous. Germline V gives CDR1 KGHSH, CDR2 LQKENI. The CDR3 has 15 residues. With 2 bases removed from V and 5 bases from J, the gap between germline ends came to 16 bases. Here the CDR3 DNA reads TGTGCCAGCTCACCAACATCAAGCGCGGTTCACGAGCAGTACTTC. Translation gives CASSPTSSAVHEQYF.

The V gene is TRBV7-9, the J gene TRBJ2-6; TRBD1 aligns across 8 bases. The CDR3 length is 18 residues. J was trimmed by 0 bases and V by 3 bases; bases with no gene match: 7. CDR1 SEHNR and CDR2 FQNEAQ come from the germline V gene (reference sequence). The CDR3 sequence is CASSLRGQVRSGANVLTF. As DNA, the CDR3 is TGTGCCAGCAGCTTGAGGGGACAGGTCCGCTCTGGGGCCAACGTCCTGACTTTC.

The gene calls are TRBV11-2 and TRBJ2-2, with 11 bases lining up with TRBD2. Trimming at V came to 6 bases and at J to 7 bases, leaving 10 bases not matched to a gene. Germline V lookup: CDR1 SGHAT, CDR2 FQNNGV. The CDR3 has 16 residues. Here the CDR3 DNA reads TGTGCCAGCAGTTCAACTAGCGGGAGTGGAGGCGGGGAGCTGTTTTTT. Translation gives CASSSTSGSGGGELFF.

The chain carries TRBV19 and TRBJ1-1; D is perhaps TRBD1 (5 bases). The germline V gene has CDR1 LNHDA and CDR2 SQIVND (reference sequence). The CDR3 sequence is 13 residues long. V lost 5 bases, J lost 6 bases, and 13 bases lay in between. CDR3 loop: CASSERRVAEAFF. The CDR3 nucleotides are TGTGCCAGTAGTGAACGCAGGGTGGCTGAAGCTTTCTTT.

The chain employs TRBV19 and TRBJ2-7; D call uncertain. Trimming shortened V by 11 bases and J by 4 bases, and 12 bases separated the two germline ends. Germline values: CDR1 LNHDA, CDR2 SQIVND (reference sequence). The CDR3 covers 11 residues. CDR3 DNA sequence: TGTGCCGTCGGGTTCATTTACGAGCAGTACTTC. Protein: CAVGFIYEQYF.

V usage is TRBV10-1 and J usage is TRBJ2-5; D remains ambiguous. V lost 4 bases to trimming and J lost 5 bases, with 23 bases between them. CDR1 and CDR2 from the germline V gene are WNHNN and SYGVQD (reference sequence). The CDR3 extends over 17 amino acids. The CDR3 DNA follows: TGCGCCAGCAGTGTTGGTCGGCTGGGGTCTAGTACCGAGACCCAGTACTTC. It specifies CASSVGRLGSSTETQYF.

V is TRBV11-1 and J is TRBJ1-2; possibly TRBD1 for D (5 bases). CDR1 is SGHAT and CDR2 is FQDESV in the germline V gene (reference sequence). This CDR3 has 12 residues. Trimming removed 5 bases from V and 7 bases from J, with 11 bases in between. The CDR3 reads CASSGQGVGYTF. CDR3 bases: TGTGCCAGCAGCGGGCAGGGTGTTGGCTACACCTTC. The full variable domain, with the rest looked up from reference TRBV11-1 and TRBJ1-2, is EAEVAQSPRYKITEKSQAVAFWCDPISGHATLYWYRQILGQGPELLVQFQDESVVDDSQLPKDRFSAERLKGVDSTLKIQPAELGDSAMYLCASSGQGVGYTFGSGTRLTVV.

The DNA of the CDR3 is TGTGCCACCAGCCCCGGGACTAGCGGCCTTAGACGGCAGTTCTTC. Protein: CATSPGTSGLRRQFF. V gene TRBV15 combines with J gene TRBJ2-1, with 11 bases lining up with TRBD2. Losses at the gene ends were 5 bases for V and 12 bases for J; bases not matched to a gene: 12. Germline CDR1 and CDR2: LNHNV and YYDKDF (reference sequence). CDR3 size: 15 residues.

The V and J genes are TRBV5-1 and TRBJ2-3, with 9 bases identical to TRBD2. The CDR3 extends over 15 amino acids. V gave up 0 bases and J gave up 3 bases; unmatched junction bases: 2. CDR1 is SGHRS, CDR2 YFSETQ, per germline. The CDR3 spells CASSLASGRTDTQYF. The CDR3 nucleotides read TGCGCCAGCAGCTTGGCCAGCGGGAGGACAGATACGCAGTATTTT.

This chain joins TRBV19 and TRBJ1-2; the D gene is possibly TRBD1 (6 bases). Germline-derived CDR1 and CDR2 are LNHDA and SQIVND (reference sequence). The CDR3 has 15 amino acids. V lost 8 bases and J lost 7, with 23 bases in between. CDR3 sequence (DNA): TGTGCCAGTGACCGGGGGGGCGCGGGAGACTCTGGCTACACCTTC. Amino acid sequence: CASDRGGAGDSGYTF.